The T cell receptor beta chain under discussion was sequenced for a study of brain T cells in children with intractable seizures. General study results and limits: Patients' HCMV serostatus was unknown; virus specificity rests on CDR3 similarity alone.

The repertoire was sequenced with immunoSEQ multiplex PCR; TCRdb's copy has only in-frame clones and lacks some. The repertoire consists of over 95,000 clones, with 85% to 95% occurring once and the leading ten covering 3.8%. This clone was detected only once. Antigen unknown. The sequence derives from a boy younger than two with hemimegalencephaly and intractable seizures. The sequenced sample was peripheral blood, obtained at surgery.

The chain's CDR3 is CAWRGQGAGGEQFF. Here the CDR3 DNA reads TGTGCCTGGAGGGGGCAGGGGGCTGGTGGTGAGCAGTTCTTC. This chain links TRBV30 with TRBJ2-1; 8 nucleotides align to TRBD1. The CDR3 length is 14 residues. V dropped 3 bases and J dropped 9; count of bases not matched to a gene: 10. The germline CDR1 and CDR2 sequences are GTSNPN and SVGIG (reference sequence).